This T cell receptor beta chain was obtained from a study of Graves' ophthalmopathy and Graves' hyperthyroidism. Study-level information: Ahead of any treatment, peripheral blood was obtained at the initial diagnosis.

This CDR3 comprises 13 residues. V shed 9 bases and J shed 10 bases, with 20 bases lying between them. CDR1 and CDR2 from the germline V gene are KGHDR and SFDVKD. Orbital computed tomography, thyroid ultrasound, TRAb, serum thyroxine and clinical symptoms formed the basis of diagnosis. RNA transcripts were the template, and TCR beta CDR3 regions were amplified from them. In the first round, RT-PCR was carried out with HTBI primers, and a multiplex PCR formed the second round. Via MiXCR, TCRdb re-called the multiplex PCR reads, giving one row per CDR3 protein. The sample carries some 200,000 distinct CDR3 sequences, approximately 29% recorded once. On this clonotype itself: What it binds is not known.

Study results and limitations: The study's model predicted ophthalmopathy progression at about 68% sensitivity and 72% to 75% specificity.

The V and J genes are TRBV24-1 and TRBJ1-2; TRBD1 might be the D (6 bases). Sequenced: peripheral blood. The clonotype comes from a man aged 45-65 years with Graves' ophthalmopathy. In nucleotides, the CDR3 is TGTGCCACCCAGGGGTCTTACCCACCCACCTACACCTTC. Residues: CATQGSYPPTYTF.